This TCR beta chain was sequenced during a study of CD8+ T cells in alopecia areata. The authors extracted RNA and reverse transcribed it into cDNA as the sequencing template. The protocol was immunoSEQ multiplex PCR, while the TCRdb copy is restricted to in-frame clones and leaves out a portion. This record lists some 110,000 clones, none seen once only, and the top ten clones contain roughly 21%. Germline V gene data show CDR1 as NNHDY and CDR2 as SYVADS. The V gene lost 0 bases and the J gene lost 2 bases, with 11 bases spanning the gap. The CDR3 has 16 amino acids. For this clone: Gene and germline names: mouse. The read gets to within 4 residues of the CDR3 end, and the germline J gene fills in the rest.

Sequenced: lesional skin. This clonotype originated in a C3H/HeJ mouse with alopecia areata. MHC haplotype of the mouse line: H2-k. The chain is built from TRBV13-3 and TRBJ1-4; tentatively, D is TRBD1 (5 bases). CDR3 bases read: TGTGCCAGCAGTGATGCTTCGGGACTCTCCAACGAA. This encodes CASSDASGLSNE. In full, the CDR3 reads CASSDASGLSNERLFF.